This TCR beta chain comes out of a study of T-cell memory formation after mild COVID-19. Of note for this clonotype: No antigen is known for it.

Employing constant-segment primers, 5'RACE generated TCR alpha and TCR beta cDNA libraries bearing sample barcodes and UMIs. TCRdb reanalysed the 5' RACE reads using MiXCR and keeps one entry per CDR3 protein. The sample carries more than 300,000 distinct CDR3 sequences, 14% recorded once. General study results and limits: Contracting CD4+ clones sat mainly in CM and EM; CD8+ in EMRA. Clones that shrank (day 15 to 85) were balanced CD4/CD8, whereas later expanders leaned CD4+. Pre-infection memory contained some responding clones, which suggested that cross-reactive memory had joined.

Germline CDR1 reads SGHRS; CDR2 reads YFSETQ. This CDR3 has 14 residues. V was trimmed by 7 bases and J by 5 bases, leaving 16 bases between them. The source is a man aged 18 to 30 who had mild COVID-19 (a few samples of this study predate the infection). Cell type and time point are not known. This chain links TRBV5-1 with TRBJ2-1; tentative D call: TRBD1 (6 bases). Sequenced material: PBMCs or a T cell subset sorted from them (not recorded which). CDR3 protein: CASGPGTLDNEQFF. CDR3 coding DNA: TGCGCCAGCGGCCCCGGGACACTCGACAATGAGCAGTTCTTC.